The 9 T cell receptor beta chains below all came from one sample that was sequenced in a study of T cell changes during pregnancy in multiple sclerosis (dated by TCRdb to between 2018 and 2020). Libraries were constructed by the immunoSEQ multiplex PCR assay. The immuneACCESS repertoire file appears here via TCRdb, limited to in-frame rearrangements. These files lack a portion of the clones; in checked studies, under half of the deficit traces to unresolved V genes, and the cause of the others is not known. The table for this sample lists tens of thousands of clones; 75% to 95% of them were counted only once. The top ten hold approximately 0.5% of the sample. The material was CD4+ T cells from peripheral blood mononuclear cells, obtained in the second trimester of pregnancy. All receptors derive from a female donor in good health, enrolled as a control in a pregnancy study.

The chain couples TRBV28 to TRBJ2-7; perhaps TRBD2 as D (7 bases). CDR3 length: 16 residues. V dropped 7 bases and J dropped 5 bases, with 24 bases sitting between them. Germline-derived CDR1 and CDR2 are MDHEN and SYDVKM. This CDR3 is CASTLGGGTVRNEQYF. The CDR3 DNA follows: TGTGCCAGCACCCTAGGGGGGGGGACGGTAAGGAACGAGCAGTACTTC.

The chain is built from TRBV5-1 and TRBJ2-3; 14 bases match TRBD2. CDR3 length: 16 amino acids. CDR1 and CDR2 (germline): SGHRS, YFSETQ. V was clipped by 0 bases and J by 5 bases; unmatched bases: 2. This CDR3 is CASSLAGTSGRDTQYF. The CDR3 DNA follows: TGCGCCAGCAGCTTGGCCGGGACTAGCGGGAGAGATACGCAGTATTTT.

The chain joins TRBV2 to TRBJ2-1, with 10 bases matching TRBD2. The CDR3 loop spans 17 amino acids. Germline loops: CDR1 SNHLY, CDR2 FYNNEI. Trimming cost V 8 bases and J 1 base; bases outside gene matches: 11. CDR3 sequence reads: CASRPSGRTGSYNEQFF. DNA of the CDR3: TGTGCCAGCCGTCCTAGCGGGAGAACGGGATCCTACAATGAGCAGTTCTTC.

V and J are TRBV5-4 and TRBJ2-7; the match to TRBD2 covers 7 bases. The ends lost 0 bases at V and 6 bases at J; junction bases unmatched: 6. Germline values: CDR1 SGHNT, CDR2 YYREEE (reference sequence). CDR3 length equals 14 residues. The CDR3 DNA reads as TGTGCCAGCAGCTTGGGCCTAGGGGAGGGCGAGCAGTACTTC. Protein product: CASSLGLGEGEQYF.

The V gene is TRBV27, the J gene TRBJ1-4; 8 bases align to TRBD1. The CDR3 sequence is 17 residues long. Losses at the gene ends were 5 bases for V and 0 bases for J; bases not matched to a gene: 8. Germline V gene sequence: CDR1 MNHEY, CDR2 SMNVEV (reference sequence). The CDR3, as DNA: TGTGCCAGCAGTCCAGACAGGGGTTTGGCAACTAATGAAAAACTGTTTTTT. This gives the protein CASSPDRGLATNEKLFF.

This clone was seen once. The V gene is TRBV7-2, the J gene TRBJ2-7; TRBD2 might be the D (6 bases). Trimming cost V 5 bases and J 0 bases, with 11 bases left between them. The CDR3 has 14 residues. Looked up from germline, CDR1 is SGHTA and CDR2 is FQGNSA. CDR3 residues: CASSLDGSSYEQYF. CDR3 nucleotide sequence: TGTGCCAGCAGCCTCGACGGGAGCTCCTACGAGCAGTACTTC.

In nucleotides, the CDR3 is TGTGCCAGCAGTTTATCGGCGGGTTCCGGATACGAGCAGTACTTC. It specifies CASSLSAGSGYEQYF. The chain employs TRBV27 and TRBJ2-7, with D perhaps matching TRBD2 (5 bases). This CDR3 spans 15 amino acids. Trimming removed 0 bases from V and 4 bases from J, with 13 bases in between. CDR1 MNHEY and CDR2 SMNVEV come from the germline V gene (reference sequence).

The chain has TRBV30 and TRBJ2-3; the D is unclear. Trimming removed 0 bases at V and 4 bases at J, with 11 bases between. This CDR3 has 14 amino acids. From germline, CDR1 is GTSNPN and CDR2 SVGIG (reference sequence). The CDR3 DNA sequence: TGTGCCTGGAGTGTTTATAATATCGCAGATACGCAGTATTTT. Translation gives CAWSVYNIADTQYF.

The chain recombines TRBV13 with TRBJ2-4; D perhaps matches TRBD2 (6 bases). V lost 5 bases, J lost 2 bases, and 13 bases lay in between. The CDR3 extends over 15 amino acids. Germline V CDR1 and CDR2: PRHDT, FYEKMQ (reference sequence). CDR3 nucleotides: TGTGCCAGCAGCGACAGACTAGGCCCCAAAAACATTCAGTACTTC. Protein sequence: CASSDRLGPKNIQYF.